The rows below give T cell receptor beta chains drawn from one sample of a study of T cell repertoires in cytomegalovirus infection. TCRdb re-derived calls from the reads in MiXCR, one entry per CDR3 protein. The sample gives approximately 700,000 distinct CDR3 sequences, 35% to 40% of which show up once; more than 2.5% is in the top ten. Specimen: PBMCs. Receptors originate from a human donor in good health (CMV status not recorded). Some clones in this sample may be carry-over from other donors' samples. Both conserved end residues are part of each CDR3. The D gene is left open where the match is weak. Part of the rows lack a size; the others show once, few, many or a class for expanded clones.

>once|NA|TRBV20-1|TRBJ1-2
CSAVGSGYTF
TGCAGTGCTGTCGGTAGCGGCTACACCTTC
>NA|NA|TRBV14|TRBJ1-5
CRRGGALNQPQPF
TGTAGACGGGGAGGGGCTCTCAATCAGCCCCAGCCTTTT
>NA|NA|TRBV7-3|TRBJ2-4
CASSLGPAKNIQYF
TGTGCCAGCAGCTTAGGCCCAGCCAAAAACATTCAGTACTTC
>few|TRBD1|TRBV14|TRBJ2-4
CASSQGGQGFQYF
TGTGCCAGCAGCCAAGGTGGACAGGGCTTTCAGTACTTC
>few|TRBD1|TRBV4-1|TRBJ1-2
CASSPTDRVAGYTF
TGCGCCAGCAGCCCAACGGACAGGGTAGCTGGCTACACCTTC
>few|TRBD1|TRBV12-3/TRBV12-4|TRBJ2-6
CASSRAGTGAPSGANVLTF
TGTGCCAGCAGTCGGGCCGGGACAGGGGCTCCCTCTGGGGCCAACGTCCTGACTTTC
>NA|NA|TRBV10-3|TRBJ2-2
CAISEPYNPSGNTGELFF
TGTGCCATCAGTGAGCCGTATAACCCTTCGGGAAACACCGGGGAGCTGTTTTTT
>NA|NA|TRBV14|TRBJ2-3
CASSQTKVAPDTQYF
TGTGCCAGCAGCCAAACTAAAGTCGCCCCAGATACGCAGTATTTT
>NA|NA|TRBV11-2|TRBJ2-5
CASSPGGGIGTQYF
TGTGCCAGCAGCCCAGGAGGGGGTATTGGGACCCAGTACTTC
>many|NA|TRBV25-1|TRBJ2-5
CASSGPADNQETQYF
TGTGCCAGCAGTGGCCCCGCGGACAACCAAGAGACCCAGTACTTC
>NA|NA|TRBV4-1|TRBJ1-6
CASSKDQSGVSPLHF
TGCGCCAGCAGCAAAGATCAGTCAGGGGTTTCACCCCTCCACTTT
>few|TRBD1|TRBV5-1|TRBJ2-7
CASSLIDRVYEQYF
TGCGCCAGCAGCTTGATTGACAGGGTATACGAGCAGTACTTC
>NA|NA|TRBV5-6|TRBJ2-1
CASSFRQPSYNEQFF
TGTGCCAGCAGCTTCCGACAGCCGTCCTACAATGAGCAGTTCTTC
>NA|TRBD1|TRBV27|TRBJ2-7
CASSIGTGNYEQDF
TGTGCCAGCAGTATAGGGACAGGGAACTACGAGCAGGACTTC
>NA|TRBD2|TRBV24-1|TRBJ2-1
CATSVLAGGGFNEQFF
TGTGCCACCAGTGTTTTAGCGGGAGGAGGCTTTAATGAGCAGTTCTTC
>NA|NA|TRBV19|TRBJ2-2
CASSSSTSRATGELFF
TGTGCCAGTAGTTCATCGACTAGTCGTGCCACCGGGGAGCTGTTTTTT
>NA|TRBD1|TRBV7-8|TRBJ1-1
CASRLTGPNTEAFF
TGTGCCAGCCGACTGACAGGGCCCAACACTGAAGCTTTCTTT
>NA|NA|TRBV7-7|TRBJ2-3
CASSLVSSDTQYF
TGTGCTAGCAGCTTAGTTTCCTCTGATACGCAGTATTTT
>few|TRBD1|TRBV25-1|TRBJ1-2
CASSGADRGNYGYTF
TGTGCCAGCAGTGGGGCGGACAGGGGCAACTATGGCTACACCTTC
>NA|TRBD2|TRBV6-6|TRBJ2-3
CASSSGGRWIETDTQYF
TGTGCCAGCAGTTCGGGCGGGAGGTGGATTGAGACAGATACGCAGTATTTT
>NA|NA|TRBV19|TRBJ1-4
CASRQGSDEKLFF
TGTGCCAGTAGACAGGGTTCGGATGAAAAACTGTTTTTT
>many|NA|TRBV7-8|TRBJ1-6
CASSLMGAINSPLHF
TGTGCCAGCAGCTTAATGGGGGCGATTAATTCACCCCTCCACTTT
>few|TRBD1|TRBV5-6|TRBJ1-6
CASSPSDRYNSPLHF
TGTGCCAGCAGCCCCTCGGACAGGTATAATTCACCCCTCCACTTT
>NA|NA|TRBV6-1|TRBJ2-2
CSSSEKKNTGELFF
TGTTCCAGCAGTGAAAAGAAGAACACCGGGGAGCTGTTTTTT